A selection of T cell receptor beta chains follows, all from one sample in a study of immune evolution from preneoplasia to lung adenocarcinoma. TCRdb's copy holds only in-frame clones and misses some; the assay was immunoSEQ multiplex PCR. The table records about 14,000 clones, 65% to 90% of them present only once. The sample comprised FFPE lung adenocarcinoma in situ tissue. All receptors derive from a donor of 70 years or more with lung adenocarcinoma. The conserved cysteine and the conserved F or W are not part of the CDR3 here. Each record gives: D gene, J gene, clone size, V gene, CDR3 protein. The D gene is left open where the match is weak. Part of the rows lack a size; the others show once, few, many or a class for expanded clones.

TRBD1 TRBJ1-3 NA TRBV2 ASSDTGEESGNTIY
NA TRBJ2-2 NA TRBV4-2 ASSQARGGGTGELF
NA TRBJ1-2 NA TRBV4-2 ASRAAHRVGYGYT
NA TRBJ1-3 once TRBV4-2 ASSQVSTGPSSGNTIY
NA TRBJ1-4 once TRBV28 ASSKQGAGKLF
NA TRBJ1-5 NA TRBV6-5 ASSYRSNQPQH
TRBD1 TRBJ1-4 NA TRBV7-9 ASSLRRGTGNEKLF
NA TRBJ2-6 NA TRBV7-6 ASSPRSVANVLT
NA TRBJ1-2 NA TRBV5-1 ASTDPDEYGYT
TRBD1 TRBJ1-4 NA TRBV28 ASGITGGHEKLF
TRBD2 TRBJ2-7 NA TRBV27 ASRRGLVSHEQY
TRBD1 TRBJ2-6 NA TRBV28 ASSFAPGTGDGANVLT
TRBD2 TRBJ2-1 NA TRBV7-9 ASSGRTSGYNEQF
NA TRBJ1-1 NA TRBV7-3 ASSLPRVNTEAF
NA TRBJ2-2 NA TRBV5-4 ASRRGFTGELF
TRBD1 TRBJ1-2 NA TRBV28 ARGGWLNYGYT
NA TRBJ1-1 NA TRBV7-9 ASSSAPRGEAF
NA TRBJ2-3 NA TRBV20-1 SASVADTQY
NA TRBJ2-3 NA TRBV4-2 ASSQDGSYTDTQY
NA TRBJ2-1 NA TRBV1 TSSQLTASSYNEQF
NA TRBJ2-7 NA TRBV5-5 ASSSTPGFPDEQY
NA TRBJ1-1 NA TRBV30 AWSGWGTEAF
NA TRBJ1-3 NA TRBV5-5 ASSLGRGPGNTIY
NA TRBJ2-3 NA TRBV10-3 AISEWDTQY
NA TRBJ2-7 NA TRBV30 AWSRDSYEQY
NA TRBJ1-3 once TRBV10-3 AISGIPSLSGNTIY
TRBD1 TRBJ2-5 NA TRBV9 ASSVGTGGYETQY
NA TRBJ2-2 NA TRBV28 ALKGGPNTGELF
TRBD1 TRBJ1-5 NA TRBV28 ASRTGTQPQH
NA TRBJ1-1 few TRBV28 ASRGRRKNTEAF
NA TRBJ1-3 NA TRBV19 ASSMKGHFPDTIY
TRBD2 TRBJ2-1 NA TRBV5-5 ASSPIQREGNEQF
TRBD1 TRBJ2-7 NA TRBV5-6 ASSFWDRVYEQY
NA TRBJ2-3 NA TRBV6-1 ASRLGLGSTDTQY
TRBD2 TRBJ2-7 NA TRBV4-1 ASSVAGVTHEQY
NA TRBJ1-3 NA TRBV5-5 ASSLAAGNTIY